This entry concerns a single TCR beta chain. The antigen is undetermined. This sample was taken from a study of post-analysis software for immune sequencing data. The CDR3 length is 12 residues. Germline V gives CDR1 MNHEY, CDR2 SVGEGT. V lost 7 bases and J 6 bases, leaving 10 bases between the germline ends. General observations from the study: TRBV segments more frequent in patients than in controls numbered a few and included TRBV5-6, TRBV5-1 and TRBV20-1. Those with multiple sclerosis, the patient group, showed significantly lower normalized Chao1 diversity than controls.

Incorporated into the TCR beta cDNA libraries were unique molecular identifiers, which served to reduce PCR and sequencing biases. Some 500,000 cDNA molecules were obtained per 1 to 10 million input T cells. One entry per CDR3 protein results from TCRdb running MiXCR on the PCR reads. Among about 400,000 distinct CDR3 sequences listed, approximately 33% were seen once. The specimen was blood. V and J are TRBV6-2 or TRBV6-3 and TRBJ1-5, with TRBD1 as a possible D gene (5 bases). The receptor was isolated from a girl aged 5-17 years with multiple sclerosis. Here the CDR3 DNA reads TGTGCCAGCACCCCGGGGGGTCAGCCCCAGCATTTT. Amino acid sequence: CASTPGGQPQHF.